A single sample gave rise to the 18 T cell receptor beta chains below, sequenced in a study of T cell responses to AZD1222 COVID-19 vaccine. TCRdb's copy holds only in-frame clones and misses some; the assay was immunoSEQ multiplex PCR. This sample has about 130,000 clones, with approximately 91% found just once. The sequencing here drew on peripheral blood, taken on day 0 of AZD1222 vaccination. The receptor set was obtained from an adult in good health.

This chain joins TRBV5-1 and TRBJ1-3; D gene ambiguous. The germline V gene encodes CDR1 SGHRS and CDR2 YFSETQ. The CDR3 sequence is 18 residues long. Between the trimmed V and J ends, which lost 0 bases and 0 bases, there was a span of 16 bases. CDR3 residues: CASSLGAAGINSGNTIYF. The CDR3 nucleotides read TGCGCCAGCAGCTTGGGGGCGGCGGGAATAAACTCTGGAAACACCATATATTTT.

The CDR3 DNA sequence: TGTGCCAGCAGCCGAGGACTAGCGGGGATAGACGGGGAGCTGTTTTTT. Translated, it gives CASSRGLAGIDGELFF. The chain combines TRBV13 with TRBJ2-2; 12 bases are a match to TRBD2. Per the germline V gene, CDR1 is PRHDT and CDR2 is FYEKMQ (reference sequence). This CDR3 has 16 amino acids. Germline trimming cut 5 bases from V and 7 bases from J; bases unmatched to any gene: 8.

CDR3 loop: CASSYGLAGSRAQYF. CDR3 coding DNA: TGTGCCAGCAGTTATGGTCTAGCGGGGTCGCGGGCCCAGTACTTC. The chain has TRBV6-5 and TRBJ2-5; 9 bases match TRBD2. The germline gives CDR1 MNHEY, CDR2 SVGAGI. V lost 3 bases and J lost 9; bases outside the gene matches: 11. The CDR3 covers 15 residues.

The gene calls are TRBV27 and TRBJ1-2; 7 bases align to TRBD1. The CDR3 runs to 11 residues. In germline, CDR1 is MNHEY, CDR2 SMNVEV (reference sequence). J was trimmed by 8 bases and V by 7 bases; bases with no gene match: 4. Written as DNA, the CDR3 is TGTGCCAGCATGTCGGACAGGGGCTACACCTTC. Residues: CASMSDRGYTF.

The chain employs TRBV11-3 and TRBJ1-1; no reliable D call. Germline V gene sequence: CDR1 SGHNT, CDR2 YENEEA. There are 13 residues in the CDR3. The ends were cut back, 0 bases at V and 5 bases at J, with 7 bases in the middle. The CDR3 nucleotides read TGTGCCAGCAGCTTAGACGTTCGAACTGAAGCTTTCTTT. This sequence encodes CASSLDVRTEAFF.

The chain joins TRBV6-5 to TRBJ1-1, with D perhaps matching TRBD1 (6 bases). The CDR3 is 14 amino acids. Germline V gives CDR1 MNHEY, CDR2 SVGAGI. V was cut by 4 bases and J by 1 base, with 10 bases left in between. CDR3 sequence: CASSFSRGNTEAFF. The CDR3 DNA follows: TGTGCCAGCAGTTTCTCCAGGGGGAACACTGAAGCTTTCTTT.

The chain recombines TRBV5-6 with TRBJ2-2, with no clear D. Germline CDR1 SGHDT, CDR2 YYEEEE. The V and J ends lost 6 bases and 1 base respectively, with 7 bases between them. This CDR3 has 13 residues. The CDR3 DNA reads as TGTGCCAGCAAACAGTGGAACACCGGGGAGCTGTTTTTT. Translation gives CASKQWNTGELFF. Filled out from reference TRBV5-6 and TRBJ2-2, the complete variable domain reads DAGVTQSPTHLIKTRGQQVTLRCSPKSGHDTVSWYQQALGQGPQFIFQYYEEEERQRGNFPDRFSGHQFPNYSSELNVNALLLGDSALYLCASKQWNTGELFFGEGSRLTVL.

The chain recombines TRBV7-6 with TRBJ2-2; D not certain. The CDR3 is 14 amino acids. Trimming pared 1 base from V and 8 bases from J, leaving 11 bases between. Germline assignment: CDR1 SGHVS and CDR2 FNYEAQ. DNA for the CDR3: TGTGCCAGCAGCTTAGAATACTTCTCGGGGGAGCTGTTTTTT. Amino acids: CASSLEYFSGELFF.

J is TRBJ1-4 and V is TRBV15, with a weak D call TRBD1 (6 bases). V lost 5 bases, J lost 5 bases, and 15 bases lay in between. This CDR3 is built from 15 residues. The germline gives CDR1 LNHNV, CDR2 YYDKDF (reference sequence). The chain's CDR3 is CATSSGQTENEKLFF. The DNA for the CDR3 is TGTGCCACCAGCTCCGGACAGACGGAGAATGAAAAACTGTTTTTT.

The chain combines TRBV12-5 with TRBJ1-4; TRBD1 aligns across 8 bases. Germline-derived CDR1 and CDR2 are LGHNT and FRNRAP. CDR3 length equals 15 residues. Trimming cost V 6 bases and J 7 bases; bases outside gene matches: 10. CDR3 in amino acids: CASGTGDGYREKLFF. In DNA form, the CDR3 reads TGTGCTAGTGGGACAGGGGATGGTTATCGTGAAAAACTGTTTTTT.

The V call is TRBV4-3, the J call TRBJ1-4; D might be TRBD1 (5 bases). V gave up 2 bases and J gave up 8 bases, with 15 bases separating them. From germline, CDR1 is LGHNA and CDR2 YSLEER. This CDR3 comprises 15 residues. CDR3 residues: CASSQSKGVREKLFF. CDR3 sequence (DNA): TGCGCCAGCAGCCAAAGTAAAGGGGTCAGAGAAAAACTGTTTTTT.

This chain links TRBV2 with TRBJ2-1; 8 nucleotides agree with TRBD1. The CDR3 is 11 amino acids. From germline, CDR1 is SNHLY and CDR2 FYNNEI. Trimming removed 5 bases from V and 14 bases from J; junction bases left unmatched: 5. The CDR3 reads CASSMDRDKFF. The CDR3 bases are TGTGCCAGCAGTATGGACAGGGATAAGTTCTTC.

The rearrangement links TRBV21-1 to TRBJ2-6. TRBV21-1 is given as a pseudogene. The CDR3 length is 20 residues. CDR3 protein: CASSKGIRGRRLGGANVLTF. In nucleotides, the CDR3 is TGTGCCAGCAGCAAAGGTATTAGGGGACGGAGATTAGGTGGGGCCAACGTCCTGACTTTC.

V usage is TRBV5-1 and J usage is TRBJ1-1, with TRBD1 matching over 8 bases. The CDR3 runs 16 residues. J gave up 4 bases and V 0 bases, and 8 bases lay outside the gene matches. CDR1 SGHRS and CDR2 YFSETQ come from the germline V gene. CDR3 protein: CASSLALRQGSTEAFF. CDR3 bases: TGCGCCAGCAGCTTGGCCCTCCGACAGGGGTCCACTGAAGCTTTCTTT.

The CDR3 nucleotides are TGTGCCAGCAGTCGACAGGGGAAAAACACTGAAGCTTTCTTT. Amino acid sequence: CASSRQGKNTEAFF. V and J are TRBV6-5 and TRBJ1-1; TRBD1 matches 8 bases. Germline-derived CDR1 and CDR2 are MNHEY and SVGAGI. This CDR3 is built from 14 residues. J lost 2 bases, V lost 5 bases, and 4 bases had no gene match.

In this sample, this clone turned up once. The CDR3 spells CASSYRTANTEAFF. Here the CDR3 DNA reads TGTGCCAGCAGTTACCGGACTGCCAACACTGAAGCTTTCTTT. The V call is TRBV6-5, the J call TRBJ1-1, with no clear D. Germline V CDR1 and CDR2: MNHEY, SVGAGI. The V gene lost 2 bases and the J gene lost 2 bases, with 9 bases spanning the gap. The CDR3 length is 14 residues.

This chain uses TRBV7-2 with TRBJ2-5; TRBD2 agrees at 11 bases. The junction had 6 bases not matched to a gene; V was cut back by 4 bases and J by 5 bases. Germline V gives CDR1 SGHTA, CDR2 FQGNSA. The CDR3 contains 15 residues. CDR3 in amino acids: CASSSKTSGAETQYF. The CDR3 DNA is TGTGCCAGCAGCTCAAAGACTAGCGGGGCGGAGACCCAGTACTTC. Full variable domain (missing parts from reference TRBV7-2 and TRBJ2-5): GAGVSQSPSNKVTEKGKDVELRCDPISGHTALYWYRQSLGQGLEFLIYFQGNSAPDKSGLPSDRFSAERTGGSVSTLTIQRTQQEDSAVYLCASSSKTSGAETQYFGPGTRLLVL.

This CDR3 is CASSPLEGREAFF. CDR3 in DNA: TGTGCCAGCTCACCACTGGAAGGACGTGAAGCTTTCTTT. The chain carries TRBV18 and TRBJ1-1; no clear D. The CDR3 runs 13 residues. From germline, CDR1 is KGHSH and CDR2 LQKENI. Trimming pared 1 base from V and 7 bases from J, leaving 10 bases between.